One sample yielded the 32 T cell receptor beta chains listed below, sequenced in a study of T-cell reconstitution after alpha-beta-depleted transplantation in children. The TCRbeta library was prepared with unique molecular identifiers. TCRdb analysed the PCR reads with MiXCR anew, one entry per CDR3 protein. The sample holds about 980,000 distinct CDR3 sequences, about 26% seen once. Sequences were derived from PBMCs, mostly from graft donor cells, sampled 360 days after TCRalphabeta/CD19-depleted stem cell transplant. The source is a boy younger than two who had a stem cell transplant for SCID, so the T cells may come from the graft donor.

This clonotype came up a few times. The genes are TRBV4-1 and TRBJ1-1, with TRBD1 matching 11 bases. This CDR3 comprises 17 residues. The trim removed 6 bases at V and 5 bases at J, leaving 14 bases unmatched. CDR1 MGHRA and CDR2 YSYEKL come from the germline V gene. CDR3 in DNA: TGCGCCAGCAGGAAAGCGGGAGGACAGGGGGCGAGAACTGAAGCTTTCTTT. Translated, it gives CASRKAGGQGARTEAFF.

This clonotype was seen many times. V and J are TRBV12-3 or TRBV12-4 and TRBJ2-1; a possible D gene is TRBD2 (6 bases). V was clipped by 7 bases and J by 6 bases, with 22 bases between them. This CDR3 has 16 amino acids. CDR3 in DNA: TGTGCCAGCACTCCCGGACTAACGTTAAGAGGCAATGAGCAGTTCTTC. The encoded protein is CASTPGLTLRGNEQFF.

This clonotype was observed a few times. The rearrangement joins TRBV7-3 to TRBJ2-1; D gene unclear. Trimming took 2 bases from V and 8 from J, leaving 13 bases between them. The CDR3 is 14 residues long. Germline assignment: CDR1 SGHTA and CDR2 FQGTGA. The CDR3 sequence: CASSLGLEADEQFF. The CDR3 bases are TGTGCCAGCAGCTTAGGGCTAGAGGCCGATGAGCAGTTCTTC.

CDR3 amino acids: CASSPSMAGLSTDTQYF. CDR3 coding DNA: TGTGCCAGCAGCCCCAGTATGGCGGGCCTTAGCACAGATACGCAGTATTTT. This rearrangement joins TRBV27 to TRBJ2-3; possibly TRBD2 for D (5 bases). Germline CDR1 and CDR2: MNHEY and SMNVEV (reference sequence). The V gene lost 6 bases and the J gene lost 0 bases, with 19 bases spanning the gap. The CDR3 is made up of 17 amino acids.

V gene TRBV7-9 combines with J gene TRBJ2-7, with 8 bases identical to TRBD1. The CDR3 runs to 15 residues. The trim removed 5 bases at V and 1 base at J, leaving 7 bases unmatched. Looked up from germline, CDR1 is SEHNR and CDR2 is FQNEAQ (reference sequence). CDR3 DNA sequence: TGTGCCAGCAGCCGACCGGACAGGGCATCCTACGAGCAGTACTTC. Translation gives CASSRPDRASYEQYF. The entire variable domain, with the rest obtained from reference TRBV7-9 and TRBJ2-7, is as follows: DTGVSQNPRHKITKRGQNVTFRCDPISEHNRLYWYRQTLGQGPEFLTYFQNEAQLEKSRLLSDRFSAERPKGSFSTLEIQRTEQGDSAMYLCASSRPDRASYEQYFGPGTRLTVT.

The chain recombines TRBV20-1 with TRBJ2-1; D possibly uses TRBD1 or TRBD2 (5 bases each). This CDR3 has 13 amino acids. V lost 6 bases to trimming and J lost 10 bases, with 19 bases between them. Looked up from germline, CDR1 is DFQATT and CDR2 is SNEGSKA (reference sequence). CDR3 in amino acids: CSARGLGTSEQFF. The CDR3 DNA sequence: TGCAGTGCCCGCGGGTTAGGGACCTCGGAGCAGTTCTTC.

There are a few counts of this clonotype. The gene calls are TRBV20-1 and TRBJ2-5, with 10 positions matching TRBD2. Looked up from germline, CDR1 is DFQATT and CDR2 is SNEGSKA (reference sequence). This CDR3 is built from 14 residues. The J segment lost 0 bases and the V segment lost 2 bases, leaving 0 bases of the junction unmatched. CDR3 nucleotides: TGCAGTGCTAGACTAGCGGGGGACCAAGAGACCCAGTACTTC. Translation: CSARLAGDQETQYF.

This clonotype was seen once. The DNA for the CDR3 is TGCGCCAGCAGCCAAGCGGGAAGGGGGGGAAACACTGAAGCTTTCTTT. Translating gives CASSQAGRGGNTEAFF. The V and J genes are TRBV4-1 and TRBJ1-1, with D maybe TRBD1 (6 bases). The CDR3 sequence is 16 residues long. The ends were cut back, 1 base at V and 2 bases at J, with 14 bases in the middle. Looked up from germline, CDR1 is MGHRA and CDR2 is YSYEKL.

This clonotype appeared a few times. The chain joins TRBV9 to TRBJ2-7, with no clear D. This CDR3 contains 14 residues. V was clipped by 0 bases and J by 3 bases, with 10 bases between them. Germline V CDR1 and CDR2: SGDLS, YYNGEE. CDR3 sequence: CASSVGAFSYEQYF. DNA of the CDR3: TGTGCCAGCAGCGTAGGGGCCTTTAGCTACGAGCAGTACTTC.

The chain joins TRBV20-1 to TRBJ2-7, with TRBD2 identical over 7 bases. Germline values: CDR1 DFQATT, CDR2 SNEGSKA (reference sequence). The CDR3 is 14 amino acids. J was trimmed by 2 bases and V by 4 bases; bases with no gene match: 8. This chain's CDR3 is CSAKGGTATYEQYF. CDR3 nucleotides: TGCAGTGCTAAGGGAGGGACTGCTACCTACGAGCAGTACTTC.

The DNA of the CDR3 is TGCAGCGTTGAAGGACACCTCCGCGAGCAGTACTTC. As protein: CSVEGHLREQYF. The V gene is TRBV29-1, the J gene TRBJ2-7; D is undetermined. V dropped 1 base and J dropped 6 bases, with 10 bases sitting between them. The V gene's germline CDR1 is SQVTM and CDR2 ANQGSEA. CDR3 length: 12 amino acids.

The rearrangement joins TRBV24-1 to TRBJ1-4; D gene unclear. V was pared by 7 bases and J by 5 bases, with 7 bases between. The CDR3 runs 12 residues. Germline V gene lookup returns CDR1 KGHDR and CDR2 SFDVKD. CDR3 DNA sequence: TGTGCCACCAGGGACCAGAATGAAAAACTGTTTTTT. Residues: CATRDQNEKLFF.

A few counts support this clonotype. This chain uses TRBV12-3 or TRBV12-4 with TRBJ2-1, with D hard to call. V lost 7 bases and J 1 base, leaving 14 bases between the germline ends. CDR3 length: 15 residues. The CDR3 coding sequence is TGTGCCAGCACGAATGAGCCCCCGTCCTACAATGAGCAGTTCTTC. Translation gives CASTNEPPSYNEQFF.

The rearrangement joins TRBV15 to TRBJ1-2, with D unresolved. Germline CDR1 and CDR2: LNHNV and YYDKDF (reference sequence). Trimming pared 1 base from V and 7 bases from J, leaving 16 bases between. CDR3 length: 15 amino acids. The CDR3 sequence: CATSRGRGLPGGYTF. The CDR3 DNA follows: TGTGCCACCAGCAGAGGTAGAGGGCTCCCTGGTGGCTACACCTTC.

There are a few counts of this clonotype. This chain connects TRBV11-3 to TRBJ2-1, with a possible D match to TRBD2 (6 bases). The CDR3 is 15 residues long. Per the germline V gene, CDR1 is SGHNT and CDR2 is YENEEA. Trimming took off 5 bases at V and 8 bases at J, with 19 bases between the two ends. CDR3 bases: TGTGCCAGCAGCCAAGGTGGGGCTAGCGACCATGAGCAGTTCTTC. Amino acid sequence: CASSQGGASDHEQFF.

The sample holds a few counts of this clonotype. The chain carries TRBV29-1 and TRBJ2-2; perhaps TRBD1 as D (7 bases). The CDR3 totals 14 residues. Germline V gives CDR1 SQVTM, CDR2 ANQGSEA. Deletions cut 4 bases from V and 1 base from J, with 10 bases between. CDR3 DNA sequence: TGCAGCGTTGTGCAGGGGGGGAACACCGGGGAGCTGTTTTTT. As protein: CSVVQGGNTGELFF.

This sequence joins TRBV6-5 and TRBJ1-1, with D possibly being TRBD1 (6 bases). The CDR3 is 15 residues long. Germline V gene sequence: CDR1 MNHEY, CDR2 SVGAGI. V was clipped by 2 bases and J by 5 bases, with 15 bases between them. CDR3 nucleotide sequence: TGTGCCAGCAGTTACGTTTTCGGACAGCAGACTGAAGCTTTCTTT. This sequence encodes CASSYVFGQQTEAFF.

The chain couples TRBV7-9 to TRBJ1-4; possibly TRBD1 for D (6 bases). The length of the CDR3 is 16 residues. Germline CDR1 is SEHNR and CDR2 is FQNEAQ (reference sequence). Trimming removed 2 bases at V and 3 bases at J, with 13 bases between. CDR3 protein: CASSLIGQTSNEKLFF. DNA of the CDR3: TGTGCCAGCAGCTTAATAGGACAGACTTCTAATGAAAAACTGTTTTTT.

This clonotype was seen a handful of times. The J gene is TRBJ2-2, the V gene TRBV6-5, with D tentatively TRBD2 (6 bases). V was pared by 3 bases and J by 3 bases, with 17 bases between. The germline gives CDR1 MNHEY, CDR2 SVGAGI. The CDR3 totals 17 residues. In DNA form, the CDR3 reads TGTGCCAGCAGTTATAATTTCGCGGGGATTTACACCGGGGAGCTGTTTTTT. It is translated as CASSYNFAGIYTGELFF.

A few counts support this clonotype. This chain uses TRBV6-1 with TRBJ2-2; 7 bases map to TRBD1. The germline V gene encodes CDR1 MNHNS and CDR2 SASEGT. The junction had 7 bases not matched to a gene; V was cut back by 5 bases and J by 1 base. This CDR3 is built from 16 residues. DNA of the CDR3: TGTGCCAGCAGTAAATTGACAGGGCAGAACACCGGGGAGCTGTTTTTT. As protein: CASSKLTGQNTGELFF.

The chain combines TRBV12-3 or TRBV12-4 with TRBJ1-2, with a possible D match to TRBD1 (6 bases). V lost 2 bases to trimming and J lost 4 bases, with 11 bases between them. This CDR3 is built from 14 residues. CDR3 sequence: CASSLPGTTYGYTF. CDR3 bases: TGTGCCAGCAGTTTACCCGGGACAACCTATGGCTACACCTTC.

On this clonotype: At one end, the junction sequence differs from germline, possibly due to a read error. The V call is TRBV5-1, the J call TRBJ2-7, with D perhaps TRBD1 or TRBD2 (6 bases each). The CDR3 length is 14 residues. Germline-derived CDR1 and CDR2 are SGHRS and YFSETQ. In DNA, the CDR3 is TGCGCCAGCAGCCGCGGGACAACGAACTACGAGGAGTACTTC. Protein: CASSRGTTNYEEYF.

This clonotype was counted a single time. The CDR3 loop reads CASSLEFWRDSSSYEQYF. CDR3 nucleotide sequence: TGCGCCAGCAGCTTGGAATTCTGGCGGGACTCAAGCTCCTACGAGCAGTACTTC. The rearrangement uses TRBV5-1 and TRBJ2-7; D possibly corresponds to TRBD2 (6 bases). There are 18 residues in the CDR3. Germline CDR1 reads SGHRS; CDR2 reads YFSETQ. Trimming shortened V by 0 bases and J by 0 bases, and 19 bases separated the two germline ends.

The chain joins TRBV7-8 to TRBJ2-7; tentative D call: TRBD2 (6 bases). CDR1 and CDR2 from the germline V gene are SGHVS and FQNEAQ. Trimming left V 1 base short and J 2 bases short, with 12 bases between. The CDR3 spans 15 residues. The CDR3 nucleotides read TGTGCCAGCAGCTTAGAGAGGGACTCCCCCTACGAGCAGTACTTC. Amino acids: CASSLERDSPYEQYF.

In this sample, this clonotype turned up once. The chain is built from TRBV20-1 and TRBJ2-1; 7 bases are shared with TRBD2. Germline assignment: CDR1 DFQATT and CDR2 SNEGSKA (reference sequence). V shed 0 bases, J shed 15 bases, and the junction held 14 bases outside the gene matches. This CDR3 contains 14 residues. CDR3 sequence: CSARDREGPPWVFF. The CDR3 bases are TGCAGTGCTAGAGATAGGGAGGGACCCCCATGGGTGTTCTTC.

This clonotype has only one observation. The gene calls are TRBV14 and TRBJ1-2; D unclear. The V gene lost 0 bases and the J gene lost 8 bases, with 10 bases spanning the gap. The germline V gene encodes CDR1 SGHDN and CDR2 FVKESK. The CDR3 consists of 13 residues. CDR3 sequence reads: CASSQEQYGGYTF. The CDR3 DNA sequence: TGTGCCAGCAGCCAAGAACAGTATGGAGGCTACACCTTC.

The rearrangement links TRBV5-1 to TRBJ2-7, with a weak D call TRBD1 (6 bases). This CDR3 region has 14 residues. CDR1 is SGHRS and CDR2 is YFSETQ in the germline V gene. Trimming removed 4 bases at V and 3 bases at J, with 14 bases between. The CDR3 reads CASSPGVYRYEQYF. CDR3 nucleotide sequence: TGCGCCAGCAGCCCAGGGGTCTATCGCTACGAGCAGTACTTC.

The chain carries TRBV29-1 and TRBJ2-3; D gene uncertain. The CDR3 length is 15 residues. Deletions cut 1 base from V and 2 bases from J, with 13 bases between. The V gene's germline CDR1 is SQVTM and CDR2 ANQGSEA. CDR3 loop: CSVEVVGFYTDTQYF. The CDR3 coding sequence is TGCAGCGTTGAAGTGGTGGGGTTCTACACAGATACGCAGTATTTT.

The table lists this clonotype with a few counts. The chain employs TRBV20-1 and TRBJ2-3; no firm D call. Germline CDR1 DFQATT, CDR2 SNEGSKA (reference sequence). The germline V and J ends were trimmed by 5 bases and 8 bases, with 11 bases remaining between them. The CDR3 runs 11 residues. The CDR3 sequence is CSALSLGTQYF. CDR3 bases: TGCAGTGCTCTATCCCTCGGTACGCAGTATTTT.

This clonotype has just a few counts. The chain carries TRBV5-1 and TRBJ2-1; D gene unclear. Deletions cut 1 base from V and 3 bases from J, with 8 bases between. Germline loops: CDR1 SGHRS, CDR2 YFSETQ. The CDR3 has 14 residues. CDR3 loop: CASSLPPGYNEQFF. CDR3 in DNA: TGCGCCAGCAGCTTGCCCCCGGGCTACAATGAGCAGTTCTTC.

The chain carries TRBV29-1 and TRBJ2-7; 8 bases agree with TRBD2. V dropped 4 bases and J dropped 1; count of bases not matched to a gene: 6. The CDR3 length is 14 residues. Germline CDR1 reads SQVTM; CDR2 reads ANQGSEA. The CDR3 here is CSVARSGGSYEQYF. The CDR3 DNA is TGCAGCGTTGCAAGGAGCGGGGGATCCTACGAGCAGTACTTC.

This chain joins TRBV29-1 and TRBJ1-1; tentatively, D is TRBD1 (6 bases). V was pared by 6 bases and J by 1 base, with 12 bases between. The CDR3 consists of 13 residues. CDR1 is SQVTM, CDR2 ANQGSEA, per germline. Here the CDR3 reads CSVVRGPNTEAFF. The CDR3 nucleotides read TGCAGCGTCGTACGGGGGCCGAACACTGAAGCTTTCTTT.